The rows below give T cell receptor beta chains drawn from one sample of a study of siplizumab effects on memory and regulatory T cells. Profiled with immunoSEQ multiplex PCR; TCRdb holds only in-frame clones, not every one. The sample yields around 95,000 clones, more than 85% seen once. Sample: CD4+ T cells sorted from blood. Receptors were obtained from a human donor in good health. Each CDR3 is given with its conserved first and last residue.

length | J | V | CDR3
13 | TRBJ2-7 | TRBV30 | CAGSRRGGDEQYF
13 | TRBJ1-2 | TRBV2 | CASSLGQGYGYTF
14 | TRBJ1-5 | TRBV6-5 | CASSRQGNSQPQHF
16 | TRBJ1-4 | TRBV4-1 | CASSPLDRVLEEKLFF
15 | TRBJ2-2 | TRBV9 | CASSVGGSGTGELFF
16 | TRBJ2-1 | TRBV5-1 | CASSLSGLSSYNEQFF
12 | TRBJ1-1 | TRBV7-9 | CASSPSGTEAFF
14 | TRBJ1-2 | TRBV28 | CASTQTGRDYGYTF
15 | TRBJ1-6 | TRBV10-3 | CAIRGTDLYNSPLHF
14 | TRBJ2-7 | TRBV9 | CASSRTSPPYEQYF
14 | TRBJ2-5 | TRBV12-5 | CASGGHTSGETQYF
15 | TRBJ2-2 | TRBV28 | CASSRTGPGTGELFF
14 | TRBJ1-3 | TRBV2 | CASSEQLSGNTIYF
15 | TRBJ2-7 | TRBV5-4 | CASSWTGAGTYEQYF
15 | TRBJ1-4 | TRBV28 | CASSLNAGGTEKLFF
14 | TRBJ1-5 | TRBV27 | CASSLGGWEQPQHF
13 | TRBJ1-2 | TRBV6-6 | CASRSQGEYGYTF